The present T cell receptor (beta chain) was sequenced within a study of vaccination effects on CD4 cells after COVID-19. Points from the study as a whole: At late timepoints after vaccination, vaccine- and infection-induced clones shrank markedly.

CDR1 is SNHLY and CDR2 is FYNNEI in the germline V gene. CDR3 length: 14 residues. V dropped 4 bases and J dropped 2 bases, with 12 bases sitting between them. ViraFEST expansion of antigen-specific CD4+ T cells with viral peptide pools preceded sequencing. It was after 10 days of culture that CD4+ T cells were isolated. Everyone in the study got two shots of either the BNT162b2 or mRNA-1273 vaccine. In regard to this clone: Its antigen is not identified.

Profiled with immunoSEQ multiplex PCR; TCRdb holds only in-frame clones, not every one. In the table there are tens of thousands of clones, 55% to 85% of which are singletons. The TCR comes from a human donor who received a COVID-19 vaccine. The source material was CD4+ T cells from PBMCs cultured with HCoV-NL63 spike peptides, sampled after COVID-19 vaccination. V is TRBV2 and J is TRBJ2-7; unclear D gene. In nucleotides, the CDR3 is TGTGCCAGCAGTGCGCCCATTACAACCTACGAGCAGTACTTC. Translated: CASSAPITTYEQYF.